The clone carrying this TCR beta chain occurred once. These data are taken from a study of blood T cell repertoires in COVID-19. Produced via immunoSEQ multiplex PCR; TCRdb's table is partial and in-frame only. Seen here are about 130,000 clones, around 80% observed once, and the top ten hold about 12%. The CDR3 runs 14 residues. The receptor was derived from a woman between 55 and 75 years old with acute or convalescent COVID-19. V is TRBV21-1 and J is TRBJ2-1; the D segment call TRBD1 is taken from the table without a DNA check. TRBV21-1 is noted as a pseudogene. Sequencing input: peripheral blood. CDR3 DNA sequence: TGTGCCCCCCGGACAGGGTACGCCAGAGGTGAGCAGTTCTTC. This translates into CAPRTGYARGEQFF.